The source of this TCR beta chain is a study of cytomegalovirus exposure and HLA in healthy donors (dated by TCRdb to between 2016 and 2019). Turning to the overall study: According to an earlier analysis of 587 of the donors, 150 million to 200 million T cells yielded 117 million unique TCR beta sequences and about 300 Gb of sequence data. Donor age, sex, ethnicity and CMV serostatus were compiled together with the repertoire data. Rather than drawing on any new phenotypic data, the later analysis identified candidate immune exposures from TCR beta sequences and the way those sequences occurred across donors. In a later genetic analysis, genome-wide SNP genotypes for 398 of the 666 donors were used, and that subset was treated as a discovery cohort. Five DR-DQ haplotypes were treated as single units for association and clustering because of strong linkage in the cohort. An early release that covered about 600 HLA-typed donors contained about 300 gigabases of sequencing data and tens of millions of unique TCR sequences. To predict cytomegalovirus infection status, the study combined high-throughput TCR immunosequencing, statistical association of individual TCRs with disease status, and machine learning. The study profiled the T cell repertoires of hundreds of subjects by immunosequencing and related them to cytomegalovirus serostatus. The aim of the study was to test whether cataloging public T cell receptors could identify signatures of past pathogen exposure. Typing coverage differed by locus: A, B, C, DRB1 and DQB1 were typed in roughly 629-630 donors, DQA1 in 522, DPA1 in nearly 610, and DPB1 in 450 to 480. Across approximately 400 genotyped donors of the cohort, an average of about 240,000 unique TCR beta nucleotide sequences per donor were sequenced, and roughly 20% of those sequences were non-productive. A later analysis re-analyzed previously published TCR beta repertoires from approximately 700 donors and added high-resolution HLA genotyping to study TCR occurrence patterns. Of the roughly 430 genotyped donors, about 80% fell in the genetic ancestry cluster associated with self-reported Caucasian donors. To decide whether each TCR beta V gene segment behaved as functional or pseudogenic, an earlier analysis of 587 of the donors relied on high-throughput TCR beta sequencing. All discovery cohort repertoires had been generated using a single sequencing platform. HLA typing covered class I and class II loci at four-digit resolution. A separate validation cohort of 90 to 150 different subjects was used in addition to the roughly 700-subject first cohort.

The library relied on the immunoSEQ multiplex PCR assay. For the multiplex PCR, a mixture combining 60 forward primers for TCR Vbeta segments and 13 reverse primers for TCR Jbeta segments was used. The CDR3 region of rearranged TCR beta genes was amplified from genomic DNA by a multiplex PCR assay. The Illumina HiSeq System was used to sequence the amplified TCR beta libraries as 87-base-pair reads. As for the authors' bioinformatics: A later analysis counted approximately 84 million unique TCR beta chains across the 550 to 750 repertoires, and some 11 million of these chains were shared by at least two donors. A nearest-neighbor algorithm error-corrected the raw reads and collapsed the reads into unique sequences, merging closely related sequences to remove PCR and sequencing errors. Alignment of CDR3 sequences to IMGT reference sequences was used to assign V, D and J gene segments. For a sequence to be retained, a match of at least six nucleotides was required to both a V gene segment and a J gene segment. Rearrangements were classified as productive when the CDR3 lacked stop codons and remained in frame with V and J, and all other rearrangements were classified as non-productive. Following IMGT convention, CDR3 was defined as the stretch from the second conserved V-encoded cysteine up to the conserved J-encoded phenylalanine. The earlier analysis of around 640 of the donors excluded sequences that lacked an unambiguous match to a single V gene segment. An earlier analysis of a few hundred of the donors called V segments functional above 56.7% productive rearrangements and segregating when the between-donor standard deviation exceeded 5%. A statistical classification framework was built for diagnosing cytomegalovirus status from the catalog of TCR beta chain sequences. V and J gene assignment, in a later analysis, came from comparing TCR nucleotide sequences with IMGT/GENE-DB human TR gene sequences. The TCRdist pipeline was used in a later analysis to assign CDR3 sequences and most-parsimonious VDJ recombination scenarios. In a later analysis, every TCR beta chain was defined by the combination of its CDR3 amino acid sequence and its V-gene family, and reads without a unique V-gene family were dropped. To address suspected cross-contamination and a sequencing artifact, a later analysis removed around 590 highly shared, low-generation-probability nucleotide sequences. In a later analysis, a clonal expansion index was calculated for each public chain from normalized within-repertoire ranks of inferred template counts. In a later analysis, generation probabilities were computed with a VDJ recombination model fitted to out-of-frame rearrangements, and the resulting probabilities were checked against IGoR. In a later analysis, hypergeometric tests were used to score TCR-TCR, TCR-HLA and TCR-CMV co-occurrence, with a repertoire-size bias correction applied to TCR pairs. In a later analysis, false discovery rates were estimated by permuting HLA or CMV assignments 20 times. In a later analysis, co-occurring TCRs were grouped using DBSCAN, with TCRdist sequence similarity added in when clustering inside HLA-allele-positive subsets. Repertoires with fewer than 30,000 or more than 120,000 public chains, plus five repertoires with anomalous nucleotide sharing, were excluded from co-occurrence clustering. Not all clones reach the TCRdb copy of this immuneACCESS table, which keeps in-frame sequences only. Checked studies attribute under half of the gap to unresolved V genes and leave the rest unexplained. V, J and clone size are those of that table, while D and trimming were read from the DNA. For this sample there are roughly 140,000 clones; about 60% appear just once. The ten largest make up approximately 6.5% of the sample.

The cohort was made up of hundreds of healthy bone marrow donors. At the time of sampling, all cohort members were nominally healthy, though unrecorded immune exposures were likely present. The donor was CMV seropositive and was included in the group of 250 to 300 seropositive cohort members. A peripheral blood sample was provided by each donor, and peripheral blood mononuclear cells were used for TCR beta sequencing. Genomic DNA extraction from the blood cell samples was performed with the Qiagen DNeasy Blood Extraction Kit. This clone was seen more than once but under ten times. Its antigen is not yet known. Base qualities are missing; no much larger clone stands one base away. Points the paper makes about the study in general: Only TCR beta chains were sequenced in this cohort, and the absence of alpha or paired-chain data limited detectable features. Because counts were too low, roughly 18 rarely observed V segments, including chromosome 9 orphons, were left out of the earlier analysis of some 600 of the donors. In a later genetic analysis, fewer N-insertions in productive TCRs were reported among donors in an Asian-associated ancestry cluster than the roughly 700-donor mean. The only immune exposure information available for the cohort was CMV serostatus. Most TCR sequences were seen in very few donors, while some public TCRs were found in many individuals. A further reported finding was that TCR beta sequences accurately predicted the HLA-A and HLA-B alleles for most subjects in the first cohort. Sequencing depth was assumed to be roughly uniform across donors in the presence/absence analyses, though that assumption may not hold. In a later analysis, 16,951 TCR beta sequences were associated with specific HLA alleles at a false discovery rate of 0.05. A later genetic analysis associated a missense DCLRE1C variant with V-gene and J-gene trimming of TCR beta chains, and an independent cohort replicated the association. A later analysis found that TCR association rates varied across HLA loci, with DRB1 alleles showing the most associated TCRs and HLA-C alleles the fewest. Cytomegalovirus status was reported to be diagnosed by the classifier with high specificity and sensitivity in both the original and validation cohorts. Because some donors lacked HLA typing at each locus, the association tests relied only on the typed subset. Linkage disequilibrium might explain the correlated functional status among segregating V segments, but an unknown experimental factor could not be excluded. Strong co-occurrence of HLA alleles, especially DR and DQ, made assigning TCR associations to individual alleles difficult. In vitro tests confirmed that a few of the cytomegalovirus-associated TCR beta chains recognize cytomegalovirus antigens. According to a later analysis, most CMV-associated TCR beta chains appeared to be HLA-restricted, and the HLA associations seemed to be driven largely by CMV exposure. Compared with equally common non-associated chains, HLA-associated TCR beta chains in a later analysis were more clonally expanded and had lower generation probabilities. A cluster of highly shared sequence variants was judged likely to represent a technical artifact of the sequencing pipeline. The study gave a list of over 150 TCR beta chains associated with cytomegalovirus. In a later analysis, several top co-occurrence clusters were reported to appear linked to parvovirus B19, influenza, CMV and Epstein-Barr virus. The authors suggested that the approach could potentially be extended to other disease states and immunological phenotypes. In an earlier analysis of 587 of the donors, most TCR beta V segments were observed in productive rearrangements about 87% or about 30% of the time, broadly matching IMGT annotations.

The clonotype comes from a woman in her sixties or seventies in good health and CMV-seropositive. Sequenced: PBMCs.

The CDR3 here reads CASSYSAGSGANVLTF. At the DNA level, the sequence is TGTGCCAGCAGTTACTCGGCGGGGTCTGGGGCCAACGTCCTGACTTTC. The V gene is TRBV6-6 and the J gene is TRBJ2-6; TRBD2 might be the D gene, on 6 matching bases. From the cysteine up to the phenylalanine, the CDR3 has a length of 16 residues. Solely the CDR3 DNA is kept, with 48 bases framed from the first base. The CDR1 and CDR2 encoded by the germline V gene (reference sequence) are MNHNY and SVGAGI. V and J lose 0 bases and 1 base, and a span of 7 bases separates them.